These 20 T cell receptor beta chains were all obtained from the same sample, sequenced in a study of T cells after yellow fever vaccination. A single record per CDR3 protein comes from TCRdb applying MiXCR to the 5' RACE reads. Of some 300,000 distinct CDR3 sequences detected, 8% to 9.5% appear once; the ten largest clones hold approximately 16%. The source was PBMCs, collected roughly 47 days after the first yellow fever vaccination. The receptors shown here come from a man aged 18 to 29 who received the YFV17D yellow fever vaccine.

The rearrangement uses TRBV12-3 or TRBV12-4 and TRBJ1-1; D is possibly TRBD1 (5 bases). Trimming stripped 1 base from V and 4 bases from J, with 13 bases between. The CDR3 consists of 15 residues. The CDR3: CASSLVGAPPTEAFF. The CDR3 DNA reads as TGTGCCAGCAGTTTAGTAGGGGCCCCGCCCACTGAAGCTTTCTTT.

This clonotype was observed many times. The chain is built from TRBV3-1 and TRBJ1-6; D gene unclear. This CDR3 is built from 14 residues. V was pared by 6 bases and J by 7 bases, with 13 bases between. Looked up from germline, CDR1 is LGHDT and CDR2 is YNNKEL (reference sequence). The CDR3 sequence is CASRRPGRNSPLHF. The CDR3, as DNA: TGTGCCAGCAGGCGACCGGGCCGAAATTCACCCCTCCACTTT.

The rearrangement uses TRBV27 and TRBJ1-6; TRBD1 might be the D (6 bases). The CDR3 totals 14 residues. Germline CDR1 MNHEY, CDR2 SMNVEV (reference sequence). Trimming left V 4 bases short and J 9 bases short, with 13 bases between. The CDR3 region is CASSSRRGSSPLHF. The CDR3 coding sequence is TGTGCCAGCAGTTCACGCAGGGGAAGTTCACCCCTCCACTTT.

This clonotype has more than one count but fewer than ten. The rearrangement joins TRBV4-3 to TRBJ2-7; 9 bases are a match to TRBD1. The V gene's germline CDR1 is LGHNA and CDR2 YSLEER. Unmatched junction bases numbered 5, after V lost 5 bases and J lost 0 bases. The CDR3 totals 15 residues. The CDR3 protein is CASSSRQGVSYEQYF. CDR3 nucleotides: TGCGCCAGCAGCTCCCGACAGGGGGTCTCCTACGAGCAGTACTTC.

The CDR3 DNA reads TGCGCCAGCAGCTTGATCCAGGCCATGAACACTGAAGCTTTCTTT. As protein: CASSLIQAMNTEAFF. The V gene is TRBV5-1, the J gene TRBJ1-1; D is unresolved. The CDR3 is 15 amino acids. Germline CDR1 SGHRS, CDR2 YFSETQ. Trimming cost V 1 base and J 0 bases, with 10 bases left between them.

This clonotype appeared many times. The rearrangement joins TRBV6-2 or TRBV6-3 to TRBJ2-5; possibly TRBD2 for D (6 bases). Germline CDR1 reads MNHEY; CDR2 reads SVGEGT. The CDR3 has 15 amino acids. V was cut by 2 bases and J by 5 bases, with 15 bases left in between. The CDR3 coding sequence is TGTGCCAGCAGTTACAACGTAGGTGGAGGGGAGACCCAGTACTTC. This translates into CASSYNVGGGETQYF.

The rearrangement joins TRBV20-1 to TRBJ2-1; TRBD2 is a possible D gene (6 bases). Germline CDR1 reads DFQATT; CDR2 reads SNEGSKA (reference sequence). Between the trimmed V and J ends, which lost 5 bases and 8 bases, there was a span of 10 bases. CDR3 length: 11 residues. The CDR3 loop is CSARPSDEQFF. In DNA form, the CDR3 reads TGCAGTGCTCGCCCTAGCGATGAGCAGTTCTTC.

This chain joins TRBV25-1 and TRBJ2-1; the D gene is possibly TRBD2 (6 bases). This CDR3 is built from 12 residues. Germline V gives CDR1 MGHDK, CDR2 SYGVNS. V was trimmed by 3 bases and J by 16 bases, leaving 16 bases between them. CDR3 region: CASSDGRTSPFF. CDR3 nucleotides: TGTGCCAGCAGTGACGGGCGAACTAGCCCTTTCTTC.

The table lists this clonotype with a few counts. The rearrangement joins TRBV5-4 to TRBJ1-1; the D gene is possibly TRBD1 (5 bases). Trimming pared 4 bases from V and 2 bases from J, leaving 9 bases between. CDR1 SGHNT and CDR2 YYREEE come from the germline V gene (reference sequence). CDR3 length equals 13 residues. The CDR3 bases are TGTGCCAGCAGCATAGACAGAAACACTGAAGCTTTCTTT. It specifies CASSIDRNTEAFF.

The chain uses TRBV7-9 and TRBJ1-6, with 7 bases aligning to TRBD1. The CDR3 spans 15 residues. Germline trimming cut 2 bases from V and 10 bases from J; bases unmatched to any gene: 8. Germline values: CDR1 SEHNR, CDR2 FQNEAQ (reference sequence). The DNA for the CDR3 is TGTGCCAGCAGCTTAACGACAGGGCAGAGCTCACCCCTCCACTTT. This encodes CASSLTTGQSSPLHF.

This clonotype came up a few times. The V gene is TRBV9, the J gene TRBJ1-2, with TRBD1 identical over 10 bases. Germline V gene sequence: CDR1 SGDLS, CDR2 YYNGEE. This CDR3 spans 13 amino acids. V trimming: 3 bases; J trimming: 8 bases; junction bases outside the gene matches: 4. The CDR3 sequence: CASSGDRGQGYTF. CDR3 coding DNA: TGTGCCAGCAGCGGCGACAGGGGGCAGGGCTACACCTTC.

This clonotype was observed a handful of times. The V and J genes are TRBV10-3 and TRBJ2-2; D remains unclear. Trimming shortened V by 8 bases and J by 0 bases, and 13 bases separated the two germline ends. CDR3 length: 15 amino acids. In germline, CDR1 is ENHRY, CDR2 SYGVKD. The CDR3 sequence: CAIPGRHTNTGELFF. In DNA, the CDR3 is TGTGCCATCCCCGGGCGGCACACGAACACCGGGGAGCTGTTTTTT.

V gene TRBV9 combines with J gene TRBJ1-1, with D possibly TRBD1 on 5 matching bases. The length of the CDR3 is 13 residues. The V end lost 7 bases, the J end lost 1 base, and 11 bases lay between the germline ends. Germline loops: CDR1 SGDLS, CDR2 YYNGEE. This CDR3 reads CASGTGQNTEAFF. The CDR3 DNA reads as TGTGCCAGCGGGACCGGGCAGAACACTGAAGCTTTCTTT.

For this clonotype: An end of the junction differs from the germline gene, which may be a read error. This sequence joins TRBV11-2 and TRBJ2-7; 7 positions match TRBD1. The germline V gene encodes CDR1 SGHAT and CDR2 FQNNGV. The CDR3 has 15 residues. The DNA for the CDR3 is TGTGGCAGCAGCTTTGGACCCACAGGGGACTACGAGCAGTACTTC. This codes for CGSSFGPTGDYEQYF. The full variable domain, rest sourced from reference TRBV11-2 and TRBJ2-7, is EAGVAQSPRYKIIEKRQSVAFWCNPISGHATLYWYQQILGQGPKLLIQFQNNGVVDDSQLPKDRFSAERLKGVDSTLKIQPAKLEDSAVYLCGSSFGPTGDYEQYFGPGTRLTVT.

V gene TRBV12-3 or TRBV12-4 combines with J gene TRBJ1-5, with D maybe TRBD1 (6 bases). Trimming pared 5 bases from V and 5 bases from J, leaving 10 bases between. This CDR3 has 13 residues. CDR3 sequence reads: CASSASGDQPQHF. In nucleotides, the CDR3 is TGTGCCAGCAGTGCCTCAGGGGATCAGCCCCAGCATTTT.

This clonotype was detected ten times or more. The V and J genes are TRBV4-1 and TRBJ2-3, with 8 bases lining up with TRBD1. The junction had 2 bases not matched to a gene; V was cut back by 0 bases and J by 3 bases. In germline, CDR1 is MGHRA, CDR2 YSYEKL. This CDR3 spans 15 amino acids. The CDR3 is CASSQEGQATDTQYF. The CDR3 region has the DNA TGCGCCAGCAGCCAAGAGGGACAGGCTACAGATACGCAGTATTTT.

The chain employs TRBV5-6 and TRBJ2-7; D call uncertain. The germline gives CDR1 SGHDT, CDR2 YYEEEE. CDR3 length: 12 residues. V was shortened by 2 bases and J by 4 bases, with 7 bases between the two germline ends. The CDR3 sequence is CASSFTEYEQYF. Here the CDR3 DNA reads TGTGCCAGCAGCTTTACAGAGTACGAGCAGTACTTC. The full variable domain, its missing parts supplied by reference TRBV5-6 and TRBJ2-7, is DAGVTQSPTHLIKTRGQQVTLRCSPKSGHDTVSWYQQALGQGPQFIFQYYEEEERQRGNFPDRFSGHQFPNYSSELNVNALLLGDSALYLCASSFTEYEQYFGPGTRLTVT.

A few counts support this clonotype. This sequence joins TRBV18 and TRBJ2-2; perhaps D is TRBD1 or TRBD2 (5 bases each). Trimming took off 4 bases at V and 0 bases at J, with 12 bases between the two ends. Per the germline V gene, CDR1 is KGHSH and CDR2 is LQKENI. The CDR3 contains 16 residues. CDR3 DNA: TGTGCCAGCTCACTCCAGGGAGCTGCGAACACCGGGGAGCTGTTTTTT. Protein product: CASSLQGAANTGELFF.

The chain is built from TRBV2 and TRBJ1-2; TRBD1 aligns across 7 bases. V dropped 6 bases and J dropped 8; count of bases not matched to a gene: 15. Germline assignment: CDR1 SNHLY and CDR2 FYNNEI. The CDR3 runs 15 residues. CDR3 sequence (DNA): TGTGCCAGCAGGCGGGCAGGGGGAATCGGGGGAGGCTACACCTTC. This gives the protein CASRRAGGIGGGYTF. Drawing the rest from reference TRBV2 and TRBJ1-2, the complete variable domain is EPEVTQTPSHQVTQMGQEVILRCVPISNHLYFYWYRQILGQKVEFLVSFYNNEISEKSEIFDDQFSVERPDGSNFTLKIRSTKLEDSAMYFCASRRAGGIGGGYTFGSGTRLTVV.

The V and J genes are TRBV20-1 and TRBJ2-3, with TRBD2 matching 10 bases. CDR1 and CDR2 (germline): DFQATT, SNEGSKA (reference sequence). V lost 5 bases to trimming and J lost 6 bases; unmatched junction nucleotides: 2. This CDR3 is 12 amino acids long. The chain's CDR3 is CSALTSGDTQYF. As DNA, the CDR3 is TGCAGTGCTTTGACTAGCGGGGATACGCAGTATTTT.